The rows below give T cell receptor beta chains drawn from one sample of a study of blood T cell repertoires in COVID-19. TCRdb's table, derived via immunoSEQ multiplex PCR, lists solely in-frame clones and lacks some. The table lists around 140,000 clones, approximately 83% of them singletons. The sample taken for sequencing was peripheral blood. All receptors come from a woman aged 55-69 years with acute or convalescent COVID-19. Both conserved end residues are part of each CDR3. A D gene is named only where the DNA matches it firmly. Size tells how often a clone was seen (once, few, many) or the class of an expanded clone, and some rows leave it out.

D: .; V: TRBV10-3; size: few; J: TRBJ2-7; DNA: TGTGCCATCAGTGGCTTGGGGGAGGACTCCTACGAGCAGTACTTC; CDR3: CAISGLGEDSYEQYF
D: TRBD1; V: TRBV7-2; size: once; J: TRBJ1-5; DNA: TGTGCCAGCAGCAGACAGGGGGACGGTCGCAATCAGCCCCAGCATTTT; CDR3: CASSRQGDGRNQPQHF
D: .; V: TRBV28; size: .; J: TRBJ1-1; DNA: TGTGCCAGCAAAACGGTCATTGAGGAAGCTTTCTTT; CDR3: CASKTVIEEAFF
D: TRBD1; V: TRBV5-4; size: few; J: TRBJ1-1; DNA: TGTGCCAGCAGCCCCTTGACAGGGGTGGCCACTGAAGCTTTCTTT; CDR3: CASSPLTGVATEAFF
D: .; V: TRBV19; size: .; J: TRBJ1-3; DNA: TGTGCCAGTAGTATAGGTGTAGCCCTGAGCTCTGGAAACACCATATATTTT; CDR3: CASSIGVALSSGNTIYF
D: .; V: TRBV30; size: .; J: TRBJ1-3; DNA: TGTGCCTGGAGTAGGGGGGGCGAATACACCATATATTTT; CDR3: CAWSRGGEYTIYF
D: TRBD1; V: TRBV19; size: .; J: TRBJ1-3; DNA: TGTGCCAGTACCCGGGACAGGGGAAACACCATATATTTT; CDR3: CASTRDRGNTIYF
D: .; V: TRBV6-5; size: .; J: TRBJ1-6; DNA: TGTGCCAGCAGTTACAGGACTTTCGGTTCACCCCTCCACTTT; CDR3: CASSYRTFGSPLHF
D: TRBD2; V: TRBV9; size: .; J: TRBJ2-7; DNA: TGTGCCAGCAGCTTGGGGGTAGCGGGCCATACGGGGCAGTACTTC; CDR3: CASSLGVAGHTGQYF
D: .; V: TRBV3-1/TRBV3-2; size: once; J: TRBJ1-2; DNA: TGTGCCAGCAGCCACGGACAGCGAGCTAACTATGGCTACACCTTC; CDR3: CASSHGQRANYGYTF
D: TRBD1; V: TRBV7-2; size: .; J: TRBJ2-7; DNA: TGTGCCAGCAGCTCAGGGACAGGGGGAATCTACGAGCAGTACTTC; CDR3: CASSSGTGGIYEQYF
D: .; V: TRBV9; size: .; J: TRBJ2-3; DNA: TGTGCCAGCAGCGTAGGGGCCCCCCGGGATACGCAGTATTTT; CDR3: CASSVGAPRDTQYF
D: .; V: TRBV21-1; size: .; J: TRBJ2-3; DNA: TGTGCCAGCAGCAATGATAGAGGGGGCAAAGATACGCAGTATTTT; CDR3: CASSNDRGGKDTQYF
D: .; V: TRBV3-1/TRBV3-2; size: once; J: TRBJ1-1; DNA: TGTGCCAGCAGCCAAAGACAGAAAGATGAAGCTTTCTTT; CDR3: CASSQRQKDEAFF
D: .; V: TRBV10-3; size: .; J: TRBJ1-2; DNA: TGTGCCACGACACCAGCGGTAGCTAACTATGGCTACACCTTC; CDR3: CATTPAVANYGYTF
D: .; V: TRBV19; size: .; J: TRBJ2-6; DNA: TGTGCCAGTAGCCAGGGATCAGGGGCCAACGTCCTGACTTTC; CDR3: CASSQGSGANVLTF
D: TRBD1; V: TRBV11-3; size: .; J: TRBJ2-7; DNA: TGTGCCAGCAGCTTAGTTGGGGACAGGGCCCACGAGCAGTACTTC; CDR3: CASSLVGDRAHEQYF